This TCR beta chain was identified during a study of regulatory T cells in long-lasting Graves disease. The overall study: Recently diagnosed Graves' patients had received antithyroid drugs for under 3 months.

The CDR3 has 17 residues. V was trimmed by 7 bases and J by 0 bases, leaving 19 bases between them. Noted time point: newly diagnosed GD, antithyroid drugs for less than 3 months. RNA from PBMCs was the source of the TCR library. Into tubes containing EDTA, roughly 8.3 milliliters of peripheral blood were drawn. This clonotype was counted at least ten times. Construction of the TCR beta libraries employed iRepertoire HTBI primers in conjunction with Arm-PCR of CDR3 regions. Using its own MiXCR run on the multiplex PCR reads, TCRdb lists one record per CDR3 protein. The data show 400,000 to 450,000 distinct CDR3 sequences, roughly 15% seen once. The same sample was also studied in work on T cells in Graves' hyperthyroidism and ophthalmopathy. That paper states: Any patient presenting with uncontrolled infection, other autoimmune disease, pregnancy or lactation was left out.

The sequences come from peripheral blood mononuclear cells (PBMCs), collected at new diagnosis, from a patient treated with antithyroid drugs. The receptor was isolated from a woman in her thirties with Graves disease. The chain links TRBV12-3 or TRBV12-4 to TRBJ1-5; D perhaps matches TRBD1 (6 bases). CDR3 bases: TGTGCCAGCACCCGCCAGGACAGCACCTATAGCAATCAGCCCCAGCATTTT. Translation gives CASTRQDSTYSNQPQHF.